Here is one T cell receptor (beta chain) with its context. Its cognate antigen is unknown. The sequencing template was cDNA reverse transcribed from extracted RNA. TCRdb's copy holds only in-frame clones and misses some; the assay was immunoSEQ multiplex PCR. The sample records 110,000 or so clones, roughly three fifths being singletons. These data belong to a study of CD8+ T cells in alopecia areata. Study in general: Patients given treatment had severity scored by the percentage of scalp area affected.

The treatment: oral pan-JAK inhibitor, 5-10 mg twice daily. Individuals with alopecia areata gave both lesional scalp punch biopsies and peripheral blood for collection. Study-level results: Besides other cells, scalp samples also yield sequences of resident alphabeta T cells from normal skin.

The TCR was taken from a human donor with alopecia areata. The source was CD4+ T cells sorted from blood, collected at week 24, from a patient treated with tofacitinib.

CDR3: CAWRGYGLYEQYF. The CDR3 DNA follows: TGTGCCTGGCGGGGGTACGGCCTATACGAGCAGTACTTC. The chain combines TRBV30 with TRBJ2-7, with D tentatively TRBD2 (6 bases). Germline values: CDR1 GTSNPN, CDR2 SVGIG (reference sequence). The CDR3 has 13 residues. Trimming cost V 5 bases and J 4 bases, with 15 bases left between them.